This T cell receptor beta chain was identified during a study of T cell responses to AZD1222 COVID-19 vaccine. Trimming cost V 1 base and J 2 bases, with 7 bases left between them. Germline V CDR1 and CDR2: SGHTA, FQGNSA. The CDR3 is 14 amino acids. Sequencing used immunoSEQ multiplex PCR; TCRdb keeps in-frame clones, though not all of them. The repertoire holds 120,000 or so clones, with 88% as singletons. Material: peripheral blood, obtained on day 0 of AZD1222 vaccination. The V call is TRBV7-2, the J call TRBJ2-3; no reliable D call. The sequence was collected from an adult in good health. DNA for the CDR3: TGTGCCAGCAGCTTAGGGCAGTCCACAGATACGCAGTATTTT. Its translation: CASSLGQSTDTQYF.